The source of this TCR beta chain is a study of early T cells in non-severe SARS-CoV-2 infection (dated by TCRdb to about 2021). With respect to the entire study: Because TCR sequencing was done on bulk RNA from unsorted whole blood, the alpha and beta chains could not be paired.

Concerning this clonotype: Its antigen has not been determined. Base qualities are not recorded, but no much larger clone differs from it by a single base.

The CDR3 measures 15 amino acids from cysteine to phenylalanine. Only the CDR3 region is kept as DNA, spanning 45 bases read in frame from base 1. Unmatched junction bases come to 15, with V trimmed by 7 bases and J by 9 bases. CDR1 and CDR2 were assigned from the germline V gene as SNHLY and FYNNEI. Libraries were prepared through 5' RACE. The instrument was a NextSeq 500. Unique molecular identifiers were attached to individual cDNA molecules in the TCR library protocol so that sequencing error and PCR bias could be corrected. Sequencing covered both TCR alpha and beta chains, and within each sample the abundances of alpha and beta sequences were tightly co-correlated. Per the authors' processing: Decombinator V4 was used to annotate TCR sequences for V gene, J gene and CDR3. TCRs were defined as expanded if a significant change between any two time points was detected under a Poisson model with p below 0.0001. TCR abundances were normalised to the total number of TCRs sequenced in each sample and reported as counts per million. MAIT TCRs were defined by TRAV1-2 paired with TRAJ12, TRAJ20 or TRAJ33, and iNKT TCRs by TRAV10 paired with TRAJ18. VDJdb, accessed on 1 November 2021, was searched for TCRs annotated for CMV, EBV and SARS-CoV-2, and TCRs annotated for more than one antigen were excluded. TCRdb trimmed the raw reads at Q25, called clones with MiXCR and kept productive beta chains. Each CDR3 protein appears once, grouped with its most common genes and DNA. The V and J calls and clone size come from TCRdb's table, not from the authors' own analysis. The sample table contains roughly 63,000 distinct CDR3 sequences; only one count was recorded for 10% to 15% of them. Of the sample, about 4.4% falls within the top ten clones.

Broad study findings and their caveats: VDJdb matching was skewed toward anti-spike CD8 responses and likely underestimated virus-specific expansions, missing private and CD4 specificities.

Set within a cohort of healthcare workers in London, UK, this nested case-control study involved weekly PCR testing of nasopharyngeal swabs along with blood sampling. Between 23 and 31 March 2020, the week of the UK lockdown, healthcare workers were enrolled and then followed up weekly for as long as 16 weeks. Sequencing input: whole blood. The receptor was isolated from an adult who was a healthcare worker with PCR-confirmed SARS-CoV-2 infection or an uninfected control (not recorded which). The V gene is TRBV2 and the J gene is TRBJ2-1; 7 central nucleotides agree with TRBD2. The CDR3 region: CASTRGVINSGEQFF. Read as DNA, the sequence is TGTGCCAGCACCCGGGGGGTAATCAATTCTGGTGAGCAGTTCTTC.